What follows are 26 T cell receptor beta chains derived from one specimen sequenced in a study of blood T cell repertoires in COVID-19. Measured with immunoSEQ multiplex PCR; TCRdb has only the in-frame clones, and not every one. This table holds roughly 100,000 clones, 70% to 90% found once. The sample consisted of peripheral blood. The receptors were sampled from a man aged 80 or over with acute or convalescent COVID-19.

CDR3 sequence: CASSRRIALITDTQYF. DNA of the CDR3: TGTGCCAGCAGCCGTAGAATCGCCCTAATCACAGATACGCAGTATTTT. The chain has TRBV7-2 and TRBJ2-3; D is unresolved. V lost 5 bases and J lost 2, with 17 bases in between. The CDR3 consists of 16 residues. Per germline, CDR1 SGHTA and CDR2 FQGNSA.

The V call is TRBV28, the J call TRBJ1-6; no clear D. Deletions cut 4 bases from V and 0 bases from J, with 10 bases between. Germline V gene data show CDR1 as MDHEN and CDR2 as SYDVKM. The CDR3 has 16 residues. CDR3 nucleotide sequence: TGTGCCAGCAGTTACGACCGGAGCTCCTATAATTCACCCCTCCACTTT. Protein product: CASSYDRSSYNSPLHF.

The genes are TRBV6-5 and TRBJ1-3, with D tentatively TRBD1 (5 bases). From germline, CDR1 is MNHEY and CDR2 SVGAGI. The CDR3 totals 15 residues. V lost 8 bases to trimming and J lost 5 bases, with 19 bases between them. The CDR3 sequence is CASALSREIRNTIYF. CDR3 sequence (DNA): TGTGCCAGCGCCCTGAGCAGGGAAATAAGAAACACCATATATTTT.

This chain joins TRBV5-8 and TRBJ1-5, with 9 bases aligning to TRBD1. The CDR3 consists of 15 residues. The trim removed 3 bases at V and 3 bases at J, leaving 4 bases unmatched. The V gene's germline CDR1 is SGHTS and CDR2 YDEGEE. CDR3 DNA sequence: TGTGCCAGCAGCTCCGGACAGGGGCCCAATCAGCCCCAGCATTTT. Protein product: CASSSGQGPNQPQHF. The full variable domain, its missing parts supplied by reference TRBV5-8 and TRBJ1-5, is EAGVTQSPTHLIKTRGQQATLRCSPISGHTSVYWYQQALGLGLQFLLWYDEGEERNRGNFPPRFSGRQFPNYSSELNVNALELEDSALYLCASSSGQGPNQPQHFGDGTRLSIL.

The V and J genes are TRBV6-1 and TRBJ2-2; 11 nucleotides align to TRBD2. CDR3 length equals 16 residues. V dropped 3 bases and J dropped 5; count of bases not matched to a gene: 5. Germline V gene data show CDR1 as MNHNS and CDR2 as SASEGT. The CDR3 DNA sequence: TGTGCCAGCAGTGACACTAGCGGGAGAAGGACCGGGGAGCTGTTTTTT. This sequence encodes CASSDTSGRRTGELFF.

This chain uses TRBV6-5 with TRBJ2-7; 10 bases are a match to TRBD2. The CDR3 totals 15 residues. The germline V gene encodes CDR1 MNHEY and CDR2 SVGAGI. J was trimmed by 3 bases and V by 6 bases; bases with no gene match: 8. This CDR3 is CASRPSGSPFYEQYF. CDR3 nucleotide sequence: TGTGCCAGCAGGCCTAGCGGGAGTCCTTTCTACGAGCAGTACTTC.

This chain uses TRBV7-3 with TRBJ2-5; perhaps TRBD2 as D (5 bases). V was cut by 3 bases and J by 4 bases, with 9 bases left in between. This CDR3 is built from 13 residues. The germline CDR1 and CDR2 sequences are SGHTA and FQGTGA. The CDR3: CASSFNRGETQYF. The CDR3 nucleotides are TGTGCCAGCAGCTTCAACCGGGGAGAGACCCAGTACTTC.

The chain joins TRBV6-5 to TRBJ2-1, with D hard to call. The CDR3 extends over 12 amino acids. Germline V gives CDR1 MNHEY, CDR2 SVGAGI. The V gene lost 6 bases and the J gene lost 2 bases, with 5 bases spanning the gap. The CDR3 nucleotides read TGTGCCAGCAGCCGAGCCTACAATGAGCAGTTCTTC. Its protein is CASSRAYNEQFF.

The V call is TRBV3-1 (or the pseudogene TRBV3-2), the J call TRBJ2-1; TRBD2 matches 8 bases. CDR3 length equals 18 residues. V lost 0 bases to trimming and J lost 5 bases; unmatched junction nucleotides: 12. Germline CDR1 and CDR2: LGHDT and YNNKEL (reference sequence). CDR3 sequence: CASSQDAGAAGVNNEQFF. CDR3 sequence (DNA): TGTGCCAGCAGCCAAGATGCCGGCGCAGCGGGGGTTAACAATGAGCAGTTCTTC.

The rearrangement uses TRBV11-2 and TRBJ2-5; 8 bases fit TRBD1. The junction had 4 bases not matched to a gene; V was cut back by 3 bases and J by 7 bases. Germline V lookup: CDR1 SGHAT, CDR2 FQNNGV. The CDR3 is 13 amino acids. CDR3 DNA: TGTGCCAGCAGCTTCGGCGGGACAGGGACCCAGTACTTC. Its translation is CASSFGGTGTQYF.

The genes are TRBV5-1 and TRBJ1-3, with 7 bases matching TRBD1. The CDR3 runs 18 residues. Germline CDR1 and CDR2: SGHRS and YFSETQ. J gave up 0 bases and V 2 bases, and 11 bases lay outside the gene matches. CDR3 residues: CASSLSAQGTNSGNTIYF. The CDR3 nucleotides are TGCGCCAGCAGCTTATCGGCACAGGGGACAAACTCTGGAAACACCATATATTTT.

This clone showed up just once. The rearrangement joins TRBV5-4 to TRBJ2-7; 7 nucleotides match TRBD1. The CDR3 is 13 amino acids. CDR1 is SGHNT and CDR2 is YYREEE in the germline V gene (reference sequence). With 4 bases clipped from V and 4 bases from J, the junction kept 5 bases outside the gene matches. CDR3 loop: CASSPRDRYEQYF. CDR3 DNA sequence: TGTGCCAGCAGCCCCCGGGACAGATACGAGCAGTACTTC.

The chain couples TRBV6-1 to TRBJ1-1, with a tentative D call TRBD1 (5 bases). The CDR3 length is 14 residues. The V end lost 2 bases, the J end lost 8 bases, and 15 bases lay between the germline ends. Per the germline V gene, CDR1 is MNHNS and CDR2 is SASEGT. The CDR3 nucleotides are TGTGCCAGCAGTGAATCGCGACAGAGCACCGAAGCTTTCTTT. It translates to CASSESRQSTEAFF.

The CDR3 loop reads CASSNRQGAVYGYTF. Written as DNA, the CDR3 is TGTGCCAGCAGTAATCGACAGGGGGCGGTCTATGGCTACACCTTC. The chain is built from TRBV28 and TRBJ1-2, with 10 bases fitting TRBD1. Germline V lookup: CDR1 MDHEN, CDR2 SYDVKM. The CDR3 contains 15 residues. V lost 5 bases to trimming and J lost 4 bases; unmatched junction nucleotides: 7.

The chain couples TRBV14 to TRBJ1-2; maybe TRBD1 (6 bases). CDR1 and CDR2 from the germline V gene are SGHDN and FVKESK. V lost 5 bases to trimming and J lost 4 bases, with 8 bases between them. The CDR3 consists of 12 residues. The CDR3, as DNA: TGTGCCAGCAGCACGACAGGCTATGGCTACACCTTC. Protein product: CASSTTGYGYTF.

V usage is TRBV9 and J usage is TRBJ1-3; D is uncertain. This CDR3 has 16 residues. Germline V gene data show CDR1 as SGDLS and CDR2 as YYNGEE. Trimming removed 4 bases from V and 4 bases from J, with 18 bases in between. The CDR3 coding sequence is TGTGCCAGCAGCCCCCGAGGGCTCGACCCAGGAAACACCATATATTTT. Its translation: CASSPRGLDPGNTIYF.

The V gene is TRBV4-1, the J gene TRBJ2-1; D not certain. Germline values: CDR1 MGHRA, CDR2 YSYEKL. V was clipped by 2 bases and J by 7 bases, with 12 bases between them. This CDR3 has 14 amino acids. The CDR3 here is CASSQRQDLNEQFF. The CDR3 nucleotides read TGCGCCAGCAGCCAACGTCAGGATCTTAATGAGCAGTTCTTC.

This rearrangement joins TRBV27 to TRBJ2-6; 10 nucleotides align to TRBD2. Germline V CDR1 and CDR2: MNHEY, SMNVEV (reference sequence). CDR3 length: 21 amino acids. V gave up 6 bases and J gave up 1 base; unmatched junction bases: 18. This CDR3 is CASSLRSVTGLAASGANVLTF. The DNA of the CDR3 is TGTGCCAGCAGCCTTCGGTCAGTCACAGGACTAGCGGCTTCTGGGGCCAACGTCCTGACTTTC. Full variable domain (missing parts from reference TRBV27 and TRBJ2-6): EAQVTQNPRYLITVTGKKLTVTCSQNMNHEYMSWYRQDPGLGLRQIYYSMNVEVTDKGDVPEGYKVSRKEKRNFPLILESPSPNQTSLYFCASSLRSVTGLAASGANVLTFGAGSRLTVL.

This sequence joins TRBV3-1 (or the pseudogene TRBV3-2) and TRBJ2-5; the D gene is possibly TRBD2 (5 bases). CDR1 and CDR2 (germline): LGHDT, YNNKEL (reference sequence). This CDR3 spans 14 amino acids. V was shortened by 2 bases and J by 0 bases, with 7 bases between the two germline ends. CDR3 region: CASSQLADQETQYF. The CDR3 DNA sequence: TGTGCCAGCAGCCAACTAGCCGACCAAGAGACCCAGTACTTC.

The chain combines TRBV24-1 with TRBJ1-5, with 8 bases fitting TRBD1. CDR3 size: 16 residues. Germline V lookup: CDR1 KGHDR, CDR2 SFDVKD. With 4 bases clipped from V and 5 bases from J, the junction kept 9 bases outside the gene matches. The CDR3: CATSDNRQGQDQPQHF. The CDR3, as DNA: TGTGCCACCAGTGACAATAGACAGGGGCAAGATCAGCCCCAGCATTTT.

V is TRBV6-5 and J is TRBJ2-7, with TRBD2 matching over 12 bases. The CDR3 has 15 residues. J lost 5 bases, V lost 5 bases, and 7 bases had no gene match. CDR1 is MNHEY, CDR2 SVGAGI, per germline. CDR3 amino acids: CASSPLAGGSNEQYF. The CDR3 DNA follows: TGTGCCAGCAGTCCGCTAGCGGGAGGGTCCAACGAGCAGTACTTC.

The table lists this clone with a few counts. The CDR3, as DNA: TGTGCCAGCAGTCGTAGCGCATCCTACAATGAGCAGTTCTTC. Translation: CASSRSASYNEQFF. This rearrangement joins TRBV28 to TRBJ2-1; possible D gene TRBD2, 5 bases. The V and J ends lost 5 bases and 1 base respectively, with 9 bases between them. Germline CDR1 is MDHEN and CDR2 is SYDVKM. This CDR3 has 14 amino acids.

The rearrangement uses TRBV5-4 and TRBJ2-6, with a tentative D call TRBD1 (5 bases). V was pared by 0 bases and J by 4 bases, with 11 bases between. CDR3 length: 16 residues. The germline gives CDR1 SGHNT, CDR2 YYREEE (reference sequence). The CDR3 DNA reads as TGTGCCAGCAGCTTGGAGGGGCCGAGGGGGGCCAACGTCCTGACTTTC. Amino acids: CASSLEGPRGANVLTF.

The chain recombines TRBV7-9 with TRBJ2-4; the match to TRBD1 covers 9 bases. V lost 6 bases and J lost 8; bases outside the gene matches: 14. This CDR3 has 16 residues. Per germline, CDR1 SEHNR and CDR2 FQNEAQ (reference sequence). This CDR3 reads CASSRNDRQGGDIQYF. The DNA of the CDR3 is TGTGCCAGCAGTCGAAACGATAGACAGGGGGGTGACATTCAGTACTTC.

The chain uses TRBV28 and TRBJ2-7; weak D call: TRBD1 (6 bases). CDR3 length: 12 amino acids. Trimming removed 6 bases from V and 6 bases from J, with 12 bases in between. Germline CDR1 MDHEN, CDR2 SYDVKM. In DNA, the CDR3 is TGTGCCAGCAGCCTCAGGGGCGGCGAGCAGTACTTC. Amino acids: CASSLRGGEQYF.

The CDR3 DNA is TGTGCCAGCAGTGAGGGGAGGGTCGCTGAAGCTTTCTTT. This sequence encodes CASSEGRVAEAFF. The chain has TRBV2 and TRBJ1-1; D gene ambiguous. Germline assignment: CDR1 SNHLY and CDR2 FYNNEI. Trimming took 3 bases from V and 6 from J, leaving 11 bases between them. The CDR3 has 13 amino acids.